This TCR beta chain stems from a study of blood T cell repertoires in COVID-19. Overall study: Researchers got acute and convalescent COVID-19 samples from the United States, Italy and Spain.

The repertoire was sequenced with immunoSEQ multiplex PCR; TCRdb's copy has only in-frame clones and lacks some. The sample holds roughly 76,000 clones, about nine tenths seen once. V was pared by 0 bases and J by 4 bases, with 12 bases between. The CDR3 has 15 residues. CDR1 and CDR2 (germline): MGHRA, YSYEKL. The receptor's source is a woman aged 80 or over with active or convalescent COVID-19. This chain connects TRBV4-1 to TRBJ1-2; D uncertain. The specimen sequenced was peripheral blood. CDR3 sequence reads: CASSQDRQVLYGYTF. CDR3 sequence (DNA): TGCGCCAGCAGCCAAGATAGACAAGTTCTCTATGGCTACACCTTC.